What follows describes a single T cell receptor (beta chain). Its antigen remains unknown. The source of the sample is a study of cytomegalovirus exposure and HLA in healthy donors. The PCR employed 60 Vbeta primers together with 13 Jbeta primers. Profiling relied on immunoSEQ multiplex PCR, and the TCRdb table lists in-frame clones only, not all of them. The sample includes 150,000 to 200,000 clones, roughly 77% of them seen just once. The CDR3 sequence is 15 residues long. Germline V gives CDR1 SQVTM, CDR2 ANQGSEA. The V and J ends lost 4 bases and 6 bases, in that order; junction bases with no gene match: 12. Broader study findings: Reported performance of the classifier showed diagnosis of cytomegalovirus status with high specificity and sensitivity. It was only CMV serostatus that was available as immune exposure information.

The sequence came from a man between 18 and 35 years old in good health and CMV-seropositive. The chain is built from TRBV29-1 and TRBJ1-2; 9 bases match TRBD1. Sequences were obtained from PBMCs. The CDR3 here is CSVVGTGYPLDGYTF. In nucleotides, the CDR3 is TGCAGCGTTGTGGGGACAGGGTATCCCCTCGATGGCTACACCTTC.